Below are 23 T cell receptor beta chains sequenced from a single sample in a study of shared clonotypes between healthy human individuals. Sequenced by immunoSEQ multiplex PCR; TCRdb stores in-frame clones only, minus some. This table has about 1 million clones, under 80% appearing once. The sequencing input was memory CD4+ T cells sorted from blood. The subset denotes: CD45RA-negative fraction. The receptors derive from a man aged 18 to 29 in good health.

This clone was observed a single time. The chain recombines TRBV5-4 with TRBJ2-2; no clear D. This CDR3 contains 13 residues. Looked up from germline, CDR1 is SGHNT and CDR2 is YYREEE (reference sequence). Deletions cut 4 bases from V and 6 bases from J, with 10 bases between. CDR3 in DNA: TGTGCCAGCAGCCCCCGTTCGTCCGGGGAGCTGTTTTTT. It codes for CASSPRSSGELFF.

The rearrangement uses TRBV20-1 and TRBJ1-4, with unresolved D. Germline CDR1 is DFQATT and CDR2 is SNEGSKA (reference sequence). CDR3 length equals 11 residues. With 4 bases removed from V and 13 bases from J, the gap between germline ends came to 13 bases. The CDR3 DNA is TGCAGTGCTACTGTAGGGCTCGGACTGTTTTTT. Translated: CSATVGLGLFF.

This chain joins TRBV14 and TRBJ1-6, with TRBD1 as a possible D gene (5 bases). V dropped 2 bases and J dropped 7 bases, with 12 bases sitting between them. There are 15 residues in the CDR3. Germline assignment: CDR1 SGHDN and CDR2 FVKESK. CDR3 DNA: TGTGCCAGCAGCCAACAGGAGGGGAGAAATTCACCCCTCCACTTT. It encodes CASSQQEGRNSPLHF.

This chain joins TRBV27 and TRBJ1-5; 8 bases line up with TRBD1. V lost 2 bases and J lost 1; bases outside the gene matches: 1. Germline V gene data show CDR1 as MNHEY and CDR2 as SMNVEV (reference sequence). The CDR3 totals 15 residues. The CDR3 DNA reads as TGTGCCAGCAGTTTAGGACAGGGCAGCAATCAGCCCCAGCATTTT. Its protein product is CASSLGQGSNQPQHF.

This clone was counted a few times. The CDR3: CAISDPSYSYNEQFF. The CDR3 coding sequence is TGTGCCATCAGTGATCCTAGCTACTCCTACAATGAGCAGTTCTTC. The chain couples TRBV10-3 to TRBJ2-1, with D possibly matching TRBD2 (5 bases). Trimming cost V 3 bases and J 0 bases, with 9 bases left between them. The CDR3 consists of 15 residues. The germline CDR1 and CDR2 sequences are ENHRY and SYGVKD.

V gene TRBV7-8 combines with J gene TRBJ2-7; D is undetermined. This CDR3 region has 16 residues. Trimming cost V 1 base and J 4 bases, with 17 bases left between them. The germline V gene encodes CDR1 SGHVS and CDR2 FQNEAQ. CDR3 nucleotides: TGTGCCAGCAGCTTAGTTGATGGCAGAGGTCCATACGAGCAGTACTTC. It yields the protein CASSLVDGRGPYEQYF.

This chain links TRBV19 with TRBJ2-1, with 9 positions matching TRBD2. V was clipped by 9 bases and J by 3 bases; unmatched bases: 9. The CDR3 runs 15 residues. The V gene's germline CDR1 is LNHDA and CDR2 SQIVND (reference sequence). CDR3 in amino acids: CASRRPLAGYNEQFF. The CDR3 DNA sequence: TGTGCCAGCAGAAGACCACTAGCGGGCTACAATGAGCAGTTCTTC.

The sample holds one count of this clone. This chain connects TRBV30 to TRBJ1-6, with 9 bases lining up with TRBD1. After removal of 3 bases from V and 2 bases from J, the junction contained 2 bases not matched to a gene. The CDR3 loop spans 15 amino acids. In germline, CDR1 is GTSNPN, CDR2 SVGIG (reference sequence). CDR3 protein: CAWRGQGTYNSPLHF. The CDR3 DNA reads TGTGCCTGGAGGGGACAGGGAACCTATAATTCACCCCTCCACTTT.

The chain carries TRBV6-1 and TRBJ2-5, with 7 bases matching TRBD1. The V and J ends lost 6 bases and 2 bases, in that order; junction bases with no gene match: 3. CDR1 is MNHNS, CDR2 SASEGT, per germline. CDR3 length: 13 residues. The CDR3 sequence is CASRYRGQETQYF. As DNA, the CDR3 is TGTGCCAGCAGATACAGGGGACAAGAGACCCAGTACTTC.

This chain links TRBV5-1 with TRBJ1-2; no definite D call. The CDR3 length is 15 residues. Germline V lookup: CDR1 SGHRS, CDR2 YFSETQ. Trimming took 0 bases from V and 4 from J, leaving 13 bases between them. This CDR3 is CASSLAGEFGYGYTF. CDR3 coding DNA: TGCGCCAGCAGCTTGGCCGGGGAGTTTGGCTATGGCTACACCTTC.

This chain joins TRBV7-2 and TRBJ2-1, with TRBD1 as a possible D gene (6 bases). The germline gives CDR1 SGHTA, CDR2 FQGNSA. V lost 5 bases and J lost 6, with 11 bases in between. The CDR3 covers 13 residues. CDR3 sequence: CASSKGQPNEQFF. The DNA of the CDR3 is TGTGCCAGCAGCAAGGGACAACCCAATGAGCAGTTCTTC.

This chain links TRBV19 with TRBJ2-7, with a tentative D call TRBD2 (7 bases). Trimming pared 1 base from V and 4 bases from J, leaving 14 bases between. Germline V gene lookup returns CDR1 LNHDA and CDR2 SQIVND (reference sequence). This CDR3 has 15 amino acids. The DNA of the CDR3 is TGTGCCAGTAGTATAGGTGGCGCGGGGGCTTACGAGCAGTACTTC. Translated, it gives CASSIGGAGAYEQYF.

V is TRBV30 and J is TRBJ1-2; no clear D. The CDR3 length is 13 residues. V lost 7 bases and J lost 7, with 19 bases in between. CDR1 is GTSNPN, CDR2 SVGIG, per germline (reference sequence). The CDR3 loop is CAYSEQFNFGYTF. The CDR3 DNA is TGTGCCTACAGCGAACAGTTTAATTTTGGCTACACCTTC.

This clone has a handful of counts. This sequence joins TRBV28 and TRBJ1-2; D unclear. There are 13 residues in the CDR3. V was trimmed by 7 bases and J by 7 bases, leaving 16 bases between them. The germline gives CDR1 MDHEN, CDR2 SYDVKM. In DNA, the CDR3 is TGTGCCAGCACCCCCCCGGGCCTAGGTGGCTACACCTTC. This translates into CASTPPGLGGYTF.

CDR3: CASTPGRGQPYEQYF. The DNA for the CDR3 is TGTGCCAGTACCCCCGGAAGGGGACAGCCATACGAGCAGTACTTC. This chain connects TRBV19 to TRBJ2-7; 7 bases line up with TRBD1. From germline, CDR1 is LNHDA and CDR2 SQIVND (reference sequence). J was trimmed by 4 bases and V by 7 bases; bases with no gene match: 13. The CDR3 loop spans 15 amino acids.

Only a few counts were recorded for this clone. The V call is TRBV18, the J call TRBJ1-5, with D perhaps matching TRBD1 (5 bases). From germline, CDR1 is KGHSH and CDR2 LQKENI. V gave up 8 bases and J gave up 6 bases, with 14 bases separating them. The CDR3 consists of 13 residues. CDR3 nucleotide sequence: TGTGCCAGCGGTGGAGGCAGGGCTCAGCCCCAGCATTTT. Protein: CASGGGRAQPQHF.

V usage is TRBV7-2 and J usage is TRBJ1-3, with 9 bases aligning to TRBD1. Unmatched junction bases numbered 8, after V lost 5 bases and J lost 3 bases. CDR3 length equals 16 residues. Germline V CDR1 and CDR2: SGHTA, FQGNSA. CDR3 loop: CASSVSGQGLGNTIYF. The CDR3 DNA sequence: TGTGCCAGCAGCGTATCGGGACAGGGACTTGGAAACACCATATATTTT.

The sample holds one count of this clone. The V gene is TRBV19, the J gene TRBJ1-4; D remains unclear. The CDR3 is made up of 15 amino acids. Germline assignment: CDR1 LNHDA and CDR2 SQIVND (reference sequence). The V and J ends lost 7 bases and 0 bases respectively, with 12 bases between them. This CDR3 reads CASTGGAATNEKLFF. CDR3 bases: TGTGCCAGTACCGGTGGAGCCGCAACTAATGAAAAACTGTTTTTT. The full variable domain, its missing parts supplied by reference TRBV19 and TRBJ1-4, is DGGITQSPKYLFRKEGQNVTLSCEQNLNHDAMYWYRQDPGQGLRLIYYSQIVNDFQKGDIAEGYSVSREKKESFPLTVTSAQKNPTAFYLCASTGGAATNEKLFFGSGTQLSVL.

This clone was found once. The sample contains more than one DNA sequence encoding this CDR3. The chain employs TRBV10-1 and TRBJ2-3; the D call may be TRBD1 or TRBD2 (5 bases each). Germline V gives CDR1 WNHNN, CDR2 SYGVQD (reference sequence). The CDR3 totals 14 residues. Trimming removed 4 bases from V and 0 bases from J, with 8 bases in between. CDR3 protein: CASSVGGSTDTQYF. The CDR3 DNA reads TGCGCCAGCAGTGTTGGGGGAAGCACAGATACGCAGTATTTT.

A remark on this clone: The sample carries other DNA sequences with the same CDR3. The V call is TRBV6-5, the J call TRBJ1-1; D is unresolved. CDR1 MNHEY and CDR2 SVGAGI come from the germline V gene. The CDR3 covers 11 residues. V gave up 9 bases and J gave up 4 bases, with 9 bases separating them. This chain's CDR3 is CASCRGTEAFF. CDR3 nucleotide sequence: TGTGCCAGTTGTCGGGGCACTGAAGCTTTCTTT.

The chain combines TRBV7-2 with TRBJ2-7, with D unclear. The CDR3 extends over 13 amino acids. Germline loops: CDR1 SGHTA, CDR2 FQGNSA. V lost 4 bases and J lost 3, with 10 bases in between. The CDR3 sequence is CASSSPENYEQYF. As DNA, the CDR3 is TGTGCCAGCAGCTCCCCAGAAAACTACGAGCAGTACTTC.

This clone has a handful of counts. The chain combines TRBV28 with TRBJ1-1; D remains unclear. The germline V gene has CDR1 MDHEN and CDR2 SYDVKM. The CDR3 covers 14 residues. With 8 bases removed from V and 5 bases from J, the gap between germline ends came to 18 bases. CDR3 in amino acids: CASQNDGGATEAFF. CDR3 coding DNA: TGTGCCAGCCAGAACGATGGTGGCGCTACTGAAGCTTTCTTT.

This CDR3 reads CASSVDWRGEQFF. DNA for the CDR3: TGTGCCAGCAGCGTAGATTGGCGGGGAGAGCAGTTCTTC. The chain has TRBV9 and TRBJ2-1, with D possibly matching TRBD2 (6 bases). Per the germline V gene, CDR1 is SGDLS and CDR2 is YYNGEE. CDR3 length equals 13 residues. Trimming removed 0 bases at V and 10 bases at J, with 11 bases between. The full variable domain, with the rest looked up from reference TRBV9 and TRBJ2-1, is DSGVTQTPKHLITATGQRVTLRCSPRSGDLSVYWYQQSLDQGLQFLIQYYNGEERAKGNILERFSAQQFPDLHSELNLSSLELGDSALYFCASSVDWRGEQFFGPGTRLTVL.